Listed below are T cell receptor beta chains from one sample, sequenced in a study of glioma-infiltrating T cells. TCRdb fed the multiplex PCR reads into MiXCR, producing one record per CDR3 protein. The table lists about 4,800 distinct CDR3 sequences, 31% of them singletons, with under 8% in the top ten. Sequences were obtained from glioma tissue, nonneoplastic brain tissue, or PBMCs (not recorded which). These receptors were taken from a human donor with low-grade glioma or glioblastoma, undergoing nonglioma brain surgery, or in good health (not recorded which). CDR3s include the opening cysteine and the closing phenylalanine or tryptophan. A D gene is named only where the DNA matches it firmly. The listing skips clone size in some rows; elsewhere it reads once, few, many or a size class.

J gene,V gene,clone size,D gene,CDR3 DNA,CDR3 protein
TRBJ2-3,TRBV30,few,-,TGTGCCTGTCCCGGGACTAGCACAGATACGCAGTATTTT,CACPGTSTDTQYF
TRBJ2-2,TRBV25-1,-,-,TGTGCCAGCAGTGAATATGGAGGGGGAGCCACCGGGGAGCTGTTTTTT,CASSEYGGGATGELFF
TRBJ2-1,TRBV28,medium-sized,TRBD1,TGTGCCAGCAGGCCCGGGACAGGGTCCAATGAGCAGTTCTTC,CASRPGTGSNEQFF
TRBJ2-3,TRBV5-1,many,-,TGCGCCAGCAGCGGGGACGGACTTAGCACAGATACGCAGTATTTT,CASSGDGLSTDTQYF
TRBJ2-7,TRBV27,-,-,TGTGTTAGCAGTTTTTCCCGTACCTACGAGCAGTACTTC,CVSSFSRTYEQYF
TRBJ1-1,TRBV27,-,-,TGTGCCAGCAGTGCAGGGGTCGGAATGAACACTGAAGCTTTCTTT,CASSAGVGMNTEAFF
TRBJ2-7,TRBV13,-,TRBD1,TGTGCCAGCAGCTGCGGGGACAGGGAGGAGCAGTACTTC,CASSCGDREEQYF
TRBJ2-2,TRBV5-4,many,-,TGTGCCAGCAGCTTGGCCTCAAGGCCCTGGGGGGAGCTGTTTTTT,CASSLASRPWGELFF
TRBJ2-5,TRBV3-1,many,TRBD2,TGTGCCAGCAGCCGTGGACTAGCGGGGTTGGAGACCCAGTACTTC,CASSRGLAGLETQYF
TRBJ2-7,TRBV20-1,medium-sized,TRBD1,TGCAGTGGATCGACAGGGAACTCCTACGAGCAGTACTTC,CSGSTGNSYEQYF
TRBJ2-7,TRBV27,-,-,TGTGCCAGCAGCCCGTACAGGCCCTACGAGCAGTACTTC,CASSPYRPYEQYF
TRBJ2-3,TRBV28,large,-,TGTGCCAGCATCCAGACTTCCGTCCCAGATACGCAGTATTTT,CASIQTSVPDTQYF
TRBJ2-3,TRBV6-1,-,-,TGTGCCAGCAGTCACGTTGGGGTAGTTCCTTCGAATACGCAGTATTTT,CASSHVGVVPSNTQYF
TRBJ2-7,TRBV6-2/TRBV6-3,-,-,TGTGCCAGCATTTATGACTCACCGGGAGCAGGTAGCTCCTACGAGCAGTACTTC,CASIYDSPGAGSSYEQYF
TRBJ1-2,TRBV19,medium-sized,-,TGTGCCAGTAGCTTCTGGGACCATAACTATGGCTACACCTTC,CASSFWDHNYGYTF
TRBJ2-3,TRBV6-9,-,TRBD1,TGTGCCAGCAGTTACAAGGGACAGGGGGCGGGAGATACGCAGTATTTT,CASSYKGQGAGDTQYF
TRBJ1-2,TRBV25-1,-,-,TGTGCCCGCAGTGGCCCGCCCGGGGGCTCCACCTTC,CARSGPPGGSTF
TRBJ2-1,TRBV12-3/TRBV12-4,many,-,TGTGCCAGCAGTTTAGTTCTGGGGACTGGGTACAATGAGCAGTTCTTC,CASSLVLGTGYNEQFF
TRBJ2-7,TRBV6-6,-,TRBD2,TGTGCCAGCAGTTACGCCGGGGGGGCTGTCGAGCAGTACTTC,CASSYAGGAVEQYF
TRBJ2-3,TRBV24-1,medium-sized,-,TGTGCCACCAGTGATTTGCCCGGGGGCTGGCTTGGTACGCAGTATTTT,CATSDLPGGWLGTQYF
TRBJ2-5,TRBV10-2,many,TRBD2,TGCGCCAGCAGTGAGAGCCTAGCGGGCGGGTACCAAGAGACCCAGTACTTC,CASSESLAGGYQETQYF
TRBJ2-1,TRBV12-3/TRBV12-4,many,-,TGTGCCAGCAGTTTTGGGCTCAGCTCCTACAATGAGCAGTTCTTC,CASSFGLSSYNEQFF
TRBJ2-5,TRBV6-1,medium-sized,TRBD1,TGTGCCAGCAGTGATCGGACAGGGGTGATTTTCCAAGAGACCCAGTACTTC,CASSDRTGVIFQETQYF
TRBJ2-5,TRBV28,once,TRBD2,TGTGCCAGCAGCCGCTACCCCCATCCCGGGACTAGCGGAACCTATATCCAAGAGACCCAGTACTTC,CASSRYPHPGTSGTYIQETQYF
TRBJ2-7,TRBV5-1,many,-,TGCGCCAGCAGCGACTATTCCAAAAACTACGAGCAGTACTTC,CASSDYSKNYEQYF
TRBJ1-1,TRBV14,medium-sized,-,TGTGCCAGCAGCCCTCGGGCGGGGGGAGCTTTCTTT,CASSPRAGGAFF
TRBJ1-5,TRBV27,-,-,TGTGCCAGCAGTTTAGTCCCACCTAGCAATCAGCCCCAGCATTTT,CASSLVPPSNQPQHF
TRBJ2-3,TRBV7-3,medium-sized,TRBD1,TGTGCCAGCAGCCCAGACAGGGGGCAAGATACGCAGTATTTT,CASSPDRGQDTQYF
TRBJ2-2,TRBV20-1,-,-,TGCAGTGCTAGAGCGGAGAACACCAAGGAGCTGTTTTTT,CSARAENTKELFF